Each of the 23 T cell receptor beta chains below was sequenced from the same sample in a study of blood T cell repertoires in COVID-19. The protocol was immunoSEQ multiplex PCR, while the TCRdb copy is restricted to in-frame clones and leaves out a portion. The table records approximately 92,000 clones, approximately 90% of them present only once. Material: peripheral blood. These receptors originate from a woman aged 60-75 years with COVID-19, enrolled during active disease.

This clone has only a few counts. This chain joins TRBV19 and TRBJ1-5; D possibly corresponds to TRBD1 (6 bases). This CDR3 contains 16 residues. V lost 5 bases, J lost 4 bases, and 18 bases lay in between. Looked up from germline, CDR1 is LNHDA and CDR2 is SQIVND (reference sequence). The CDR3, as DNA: TGTGCCAGTAGTCCCCCCCCGGGGGGCGTAAATCAGCCCCAGCATTTT. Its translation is CASSPPPGGVNQPQHF. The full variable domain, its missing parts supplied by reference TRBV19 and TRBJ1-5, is DGGITQSPKYLFRKEGQNVTLSCEQNLNHDAMYWYRQDPGQGLRLIYYSQIVNDFQKGDIAEGYSVSREKKESFPLTVTSAQKNPTAFYLCASSPPPGGVNQPQHFGDGTRLSIL.

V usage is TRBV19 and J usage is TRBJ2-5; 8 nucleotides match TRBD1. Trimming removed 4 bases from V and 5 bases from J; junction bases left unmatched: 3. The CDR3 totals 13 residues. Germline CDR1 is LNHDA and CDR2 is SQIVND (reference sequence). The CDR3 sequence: CASSRPGGETQYF. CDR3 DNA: TGTGCCAGTAGTAGACCAGGGGGCGAGACCCAGTACTTC. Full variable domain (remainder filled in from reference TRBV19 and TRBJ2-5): DGGITQSPKYLFRKEGQNVTLSCEQNLNHDAMYWYRQDPGQGLRLIYYSQIVNDFQKGDIAEGYSVSREKKESFPLTVTSAQKNPTAFYLCASSRPGGETQYFGPGTRLLVL.

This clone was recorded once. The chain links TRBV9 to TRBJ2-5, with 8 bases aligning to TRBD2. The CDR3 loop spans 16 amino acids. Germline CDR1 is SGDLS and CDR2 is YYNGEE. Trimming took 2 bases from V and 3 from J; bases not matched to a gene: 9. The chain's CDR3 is CASSVNLGGVKETQYF. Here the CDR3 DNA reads TGTGCCAGCAGCGTTAACCTCGGGGGGGTCAAAGAGACCCAGTACTTC. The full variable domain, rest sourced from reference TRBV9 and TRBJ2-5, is DSGVTQTPKHLITATGQRVTLRCSPRSGDLSVYWYQQSLDQGLQFLIQYYNGEERAKGNILERFSAQQFPDLHSELNLSSLELGDSALYFCASSVNLGGVKETQYFGPGTRLLVL.

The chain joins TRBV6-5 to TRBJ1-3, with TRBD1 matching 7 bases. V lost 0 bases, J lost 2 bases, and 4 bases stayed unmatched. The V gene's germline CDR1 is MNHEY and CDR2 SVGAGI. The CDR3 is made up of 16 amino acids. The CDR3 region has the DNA TGTGCCAGCAGTTACTCGCGGCAGGGGGCTGGAAACACCATATATTTT. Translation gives CASSYSRQGAGNTIYF.

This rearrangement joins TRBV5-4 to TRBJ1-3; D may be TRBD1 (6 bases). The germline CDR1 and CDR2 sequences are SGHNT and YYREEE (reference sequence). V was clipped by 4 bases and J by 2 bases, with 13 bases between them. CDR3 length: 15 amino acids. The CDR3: CASSHDTGTGNTIYF. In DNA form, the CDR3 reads TGTGCCAGCAGCCACGATACAGGGACTGGAAACACCATATATTTT.

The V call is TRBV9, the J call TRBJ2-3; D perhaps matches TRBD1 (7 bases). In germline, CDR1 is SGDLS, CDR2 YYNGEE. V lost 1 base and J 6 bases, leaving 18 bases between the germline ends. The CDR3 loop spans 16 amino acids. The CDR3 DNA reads TGTGCCAGCAGCGTAAGGCAGGGGGGACTTCCCGATACGCAGTATTTT. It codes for CASSVRQGGLPDTQYF.

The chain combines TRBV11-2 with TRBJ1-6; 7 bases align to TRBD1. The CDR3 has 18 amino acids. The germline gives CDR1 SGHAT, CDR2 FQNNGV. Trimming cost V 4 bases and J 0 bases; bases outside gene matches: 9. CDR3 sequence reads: CASSSKGTESSYNSPLHF. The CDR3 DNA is TGTGCCAGCAGCTCTAAGGGGACAGAAAGCTCCTATAATTCACCCCTCCACTTT.

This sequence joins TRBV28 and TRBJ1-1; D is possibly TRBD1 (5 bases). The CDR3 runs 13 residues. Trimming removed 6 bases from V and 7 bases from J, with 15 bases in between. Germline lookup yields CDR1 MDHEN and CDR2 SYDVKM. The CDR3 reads CASRTRRGGEAFF. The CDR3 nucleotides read TGTGCCAGCAGGACTAGGCGGGGCGGTGAAGCTTTCTTT.

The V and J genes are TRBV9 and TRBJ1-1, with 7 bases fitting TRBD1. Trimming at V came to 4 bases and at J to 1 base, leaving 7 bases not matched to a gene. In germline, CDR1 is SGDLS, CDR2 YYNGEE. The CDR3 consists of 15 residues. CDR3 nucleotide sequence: TGTGCCAGCAGCTTGAGGGGGCTGGGGAACACTGAAGCTTTCTTT. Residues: CASSLRGLGNTEAFF.

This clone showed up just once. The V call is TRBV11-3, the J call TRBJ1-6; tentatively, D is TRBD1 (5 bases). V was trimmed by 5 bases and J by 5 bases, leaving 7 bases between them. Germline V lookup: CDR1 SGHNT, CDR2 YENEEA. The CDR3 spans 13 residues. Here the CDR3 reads CASSPDNNSPLHF. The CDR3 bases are TGTGCCAGCAGCCCGGACAATAATTCACCCCTCCACTTT. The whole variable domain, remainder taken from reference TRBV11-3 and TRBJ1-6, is EAGVVQSPRYKIIEKKQPVAFWCNPISGHNTLYWYLQNLGQGPELLIRYENEEAVDDSQLPKDRFSAERLKGVDSTLKIQPAELGDSAVYLCASSPDNNSPLHFGNGTRLTVT.

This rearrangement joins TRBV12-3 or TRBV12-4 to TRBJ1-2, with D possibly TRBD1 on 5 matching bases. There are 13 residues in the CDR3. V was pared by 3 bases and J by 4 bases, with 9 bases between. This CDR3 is CASSFLQGYGYTF. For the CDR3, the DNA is TGTGCCAGCAGTTTTTTGCAGGGCTATGGCTACACCTTC.

CDR3 sequence: CASSSDRNTEAFF. The CDR3 nucleotides read TGTGCCAGCAGTTCGGACAGGAACACTGAAGCTTTCTTT. The chain employs TRBV27 and TRBJ1-1, with D perhaps matching TRBD1 (6 bases). The germline gives CDR1 MNHEY, CDR2 SMNVEV (reference sequence). V lost 4 bases and J lost 1, with 7 bases in between. This CDR3 region has 13 residues.

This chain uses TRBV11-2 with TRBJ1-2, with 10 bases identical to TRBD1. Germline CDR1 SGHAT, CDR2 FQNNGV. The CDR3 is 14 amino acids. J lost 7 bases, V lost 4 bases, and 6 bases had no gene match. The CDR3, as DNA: TGTGCCAGCAGCTCTGGGACAGGGGCTCGTGGCTACACCTTC. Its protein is CASSSGTGARGYTF.

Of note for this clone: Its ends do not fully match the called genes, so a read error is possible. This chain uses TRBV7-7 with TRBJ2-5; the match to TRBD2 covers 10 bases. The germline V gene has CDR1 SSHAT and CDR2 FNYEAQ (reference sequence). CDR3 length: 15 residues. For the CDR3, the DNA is TGTGCTAGCAGCTTAACTAGCGGGGCCAGGGAGACCCAGTACTTC. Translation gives CASSLTSGARETQYF. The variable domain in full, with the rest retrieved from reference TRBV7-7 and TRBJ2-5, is GAGVSQSPRYKVTKRGQDVTLRCDPISSHATLYWYQQALGQGPEFLTYFNYEAQPDKSGLPSDRFSAERPEGSISTLTIQRTEQRDSAMYRCASSLTSGARETQYFGPGTRLLVL.

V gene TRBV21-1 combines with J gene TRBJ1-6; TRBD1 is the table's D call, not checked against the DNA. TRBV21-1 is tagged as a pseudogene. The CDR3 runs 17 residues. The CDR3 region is CASSNRGWGRRNSPLHF. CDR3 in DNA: TGTGCCAGCAGCAATAGGGGTTGGGGAAGGAGAAATTCACCCCTCCACTTT.

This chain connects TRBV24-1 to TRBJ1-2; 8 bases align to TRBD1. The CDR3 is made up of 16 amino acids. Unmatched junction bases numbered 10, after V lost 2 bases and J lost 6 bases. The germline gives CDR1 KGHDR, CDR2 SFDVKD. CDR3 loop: CATSDSEDRGRDGYTF. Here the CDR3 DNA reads TGTGCCACCAGTGATTCAGAAGACAGGGGACGGGATGGCTACACCTTC.

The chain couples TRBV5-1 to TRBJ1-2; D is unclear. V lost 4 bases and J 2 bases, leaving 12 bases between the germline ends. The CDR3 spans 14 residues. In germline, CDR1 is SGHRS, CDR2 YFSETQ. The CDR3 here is CASSMTLSNYGYTF. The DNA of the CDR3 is TGCGCCAGCAGCATGACACTTTCAAACTATGGCTACACCTTC.

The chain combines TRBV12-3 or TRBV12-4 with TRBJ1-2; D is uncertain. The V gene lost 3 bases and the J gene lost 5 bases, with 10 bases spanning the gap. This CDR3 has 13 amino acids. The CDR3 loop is CASSLLQAYGYTF. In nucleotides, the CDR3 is TGTGCCAGCAGTTTGCTGCAGGCTTATGGCTACACCTTC.

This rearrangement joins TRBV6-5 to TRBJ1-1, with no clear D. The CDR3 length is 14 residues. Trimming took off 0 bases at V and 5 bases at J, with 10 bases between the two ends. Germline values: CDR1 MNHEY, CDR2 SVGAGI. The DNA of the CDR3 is TGTGCCAGCAGTTACTCTAGGACGGGGACTGAAGCTTTCTTT. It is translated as CASSYSRTGTEAFF.

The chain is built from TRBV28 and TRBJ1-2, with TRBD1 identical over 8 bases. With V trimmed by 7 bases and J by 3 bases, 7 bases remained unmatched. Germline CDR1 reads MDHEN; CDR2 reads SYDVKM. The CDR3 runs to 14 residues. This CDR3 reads CASTPGGTDYGYTF. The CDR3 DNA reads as TGTGCCAGCACTCCAGGGGGCACGGACTATGGCTACACCTTC.

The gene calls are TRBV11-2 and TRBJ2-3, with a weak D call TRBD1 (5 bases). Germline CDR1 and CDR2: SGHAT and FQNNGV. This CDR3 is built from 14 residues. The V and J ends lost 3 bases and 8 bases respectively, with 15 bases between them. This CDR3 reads CASSFLGLQGTQYF. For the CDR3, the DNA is TGTGCCAGCAGCTTTTTAGGATTGCAGGGTACGCAGTATTTT.

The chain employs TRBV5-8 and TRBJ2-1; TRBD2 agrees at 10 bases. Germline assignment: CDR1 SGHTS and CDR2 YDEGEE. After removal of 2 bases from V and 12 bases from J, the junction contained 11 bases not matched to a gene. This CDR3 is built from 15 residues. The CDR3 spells CASSFSSGGVWGQFF. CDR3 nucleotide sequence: TGTGCCAGCAGCTTTTCTAGCGGGGGCGTTTGGGGGCAGTTCTTC.

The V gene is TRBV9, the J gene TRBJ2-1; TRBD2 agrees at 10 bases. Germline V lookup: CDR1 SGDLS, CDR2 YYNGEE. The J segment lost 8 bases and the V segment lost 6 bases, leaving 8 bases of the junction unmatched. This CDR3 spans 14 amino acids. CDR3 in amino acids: CASTRSGGADEQFF. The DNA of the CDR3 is TGTGCCAGCACCAGGAGCGGGGGGGCGGATGAGCAGTTCTTC.